This T cell receptor beta chain came from a study of blood T cells in healthy people across ages. This CDR3 has 17 amino acids. Germline V gives CDR1 KGHDR, CDR2 SFDVKD. V dropped 3 bases and J dropped 2; count of bases not matched to a gene: 9. This clonotype occurred once. It was with a sample-barcoded 5' primer and a J-beta primer mix that a second PCR of roughly 7 to 12 cycles was run. Every molecule of cDNA carried a tag from a template-switch adaptor with 12 random nucleotides. Each CDR3 protein gets one entry after TCRdb re-called the 5' RACE reads with MiXCR. The sample carries roughly 1,800,000 distinct CDR3 sequences, just under 50% recorded once.

The chain links TRBV24-1 to TRBJ2-1; 7 bases match TRBD2. This TCR derives from a woman aged 35 to 49 in good health. The sample consisted of blood. The CDR3 spells CATSDPRSGVTYNEQFF. Here the CDR3 DNA reads TGTGCCACCAGTGATCCCCGAAGCGGGGTTACCTACAATGAGCAGTTCTTC.